This TCR beta chain was retrieved from a study of regulatory T cells in long-lasting Graves disease (dated by TCRdb to the early 2020s). Context from the whole study: In the newly diagnosed Graves' disease group, patients had been taking antithyroid drugs for less than 3 months. TCR sequencing covered some 13 persistent and 20 or so newly diagnosed Graves' disease patients, some 33 samples in total. The study was conducted in China and was registered as a clinical trial. Persistent Graves' disease patients were compared with newly diagnosed Graves' disease patients by peripheral blood TCR sequencing and RNA sequencing.

The library was prepared using multiplex PCR. For sequencing, an Illumina HiSeq 4000 was employed. CDR3 regions were amplified by Arm-PCR with iRepertoire HTBI primers to construct TCR beta libraries. Gel purification was performed on PCR products prior to sequencing. The original pipeline was this. Gene usage analysis of CDR3 amino acid clonotypes relied on the 55 to 80 TRBV and about 15 TRBJ segments identified across samples. COPE and FqMerger were used to merge the filtered high-quality paired reads into contigs. BLAST was used to align contigs to IMGT TRBV, TRBD and TRBJ reference genes, and CDR3 was defined according to IMGT. Any clonotype with a frequency above 0.1% was counted as a highly expanded clone. Repertoire diversity was measured by Shannon entropy, and V-J evenness by the Gini coefficient. Public clonotypes were defined as clonotypes shared by more than one individual. The public sequencing data were trimmed at Q25 with fastp and processed into clonotypes with MiXCR by TCRdb, which kept only in-frame beta chains. Records with the same CDR3 protein are collapsed into one entry carrying the most frequent genes and DNA. TCRdb's processing, not the authors' own work, is the source of the V and J calls. This sample has about 560,000 distinct CDR3 sequences in its table, and about 16% of those were observed once. 12% of the sample goes to the ten largest clones.

V is reduced by 0 bases and J by 8 bases, leaving a spacing of 13 bases between them. The CDR3 starts with the cysteine, ends with the phenylalanine, and has 14 residues. Only the CDR3 portion is preserved as DNA: 42 bases, with reading frame beginning at the first base. The meaning of the sample's time point label: newly diagnosed GD, antithyroid drugs for less than 3 months. For both TCR sequencing and RNA sequencing, RNA was extracted from PBMCs using TRIzol. The diagnosis of Graves' disease was made according to American Thyroid Association guidelines. Recruitment of patients was carried out at an endocrinology department in Xi'an, China. Each patient gave around 9.2 milliliters of peripheral blood, collected in an EDTA anticoagulant tube. Ficoll Paque Plus density gradient separation was used to isolate PBMCs, and no further T cell sorting was performed. An Agilent 2100 Bioanalyzer and agarose gel were used to check RNA quality, while a NanoDrop 2000 measured RNA concentration.

This clonotype was recorded at least ten times. Its antigen remains undetermined. Nothing much larger sits one base from this clone, and base qualities are not available. General conclusions and limits of the study: A larger number of public clonotypes was shared among persistent patients (fewer than 3,000) than among newly diagnosed patients (around 870). Preferential use of TRBV28, TRBJ1-2 and TRBJ2-5 was observed in persistent disease, whereas TRBV20-1 and TRBJ2-1 were favored in newly diagnosed disease. The authors noted that the small sample size was a limitation that may lower accuracy. The study examined only peripheral blood because the primary lesion, thyroid tissue, could not be accessed. Sequencing and analysis were limited to the TCR beta chain. Persistent Graves' disease patients showed lower TCR Shannon entropy and fewer highly expanded clones than newly diagnosed patients, suggesting clonal expansion.

The same sample was also used in a study of T cells in Graves' hyperthyroidism and ophthalmopathy. The second study also describes: Stable Graves' hyperthyroidism was defined as no progression to ophthalmopathy during 18 months of follow-up. Hyperthyroidism patients were newly diagnosed, had a disease duration of under 2 months, and were aged 18 to 65 years. Exclusion was applied to patients with uncontrolled infections, other autoimmune diseases, pregnancy or lactation. Clinical symptoms, serum thyroxine and TRAb, thyroid ultrasound, and orbital computed tomography formed the basis for the diagnoses. The TCR CDR3 was subjected to a first round of RT-PCR using the HTBI primer set and the Qiagen OneStep RT-PCR kit. Most expanded thyroid clonotypes (frequency above 0.001) were also detected in blood, a finding suggesting that blood repertoires may reflect thyroid immune responses. A model built on a 13 V-J signature distinguished ophthalmopathy from stable hyperthyroidism, reaching 87.88% sensitivity and about 81% specificity in cross-validation and 80%/75% in testing. In validation, progression to ophthalmopathy was predicted by the model with 55% to 71% sensitivity and just over 72% specificity, a median of roughly six months before onset. A discovery cohort of about a hundred patients, approximately 44 with Graves' ophthalmopathy and approximately 60 with stable Graves' hyperthyroidism, was used to find distinguishing TCR V-J signatures. Prospective prediction of ophthalmopathy was tested in an independent validation cohort of some 20 hyperthyroidism patients and 15 to 17 patients who later progressed to ophthalmopathy. For training and testing, the 100 or so patients in the discovery cohort were randomly divided in a 7:3 ratio. Thyroid tissue and blood T-cell repertoires from about six Graves' hyperthyroidism patients were also compared in the study. Once sampling was done, hyperthyroidism patients were given methimazole at a starting dose of 30 mg daily, whereas ophthalmopathy patients were given high-dose intravenous methylprednisolone. The libraries were constructed in a second round of multiplex PCR and then size-selected and purified. The libraries were sequenced on an Illumina HiSeq2000 using paired-end 100 bp reads. SOAPnuke was used to process the raw data, removing reads that contained adapters or uncalled bases, had a mean Phred below 15, or lacked an exact match to the constant primer or identifier. High-quality paired reads were merged using COPE v1.2.5, and each unique nucleotide sequence was defined as a clonotype. Clonotypes were aligned to IMGT TRBV, TRBD and TRBJ reference segments using MiTCR v1.1. Analysis was restricted to V-J combinations with a frequency above 0.0001, which covered roughly 99% of repertoires. A TCS score was defined as the ratio between F50 (clonal expansion) and ExV (chaos), using BLOSUM62-based TCRdist between CDR3 peptides within each V-J. Welch's t-statistics and random forest reduced 514 V-J features to roughly 13, which were used in a naive Bayes classifier (R e1071). Sample size was not statistically predetermined, and investigators were not blinded to group allocation. The paper describes TCR Vbeta CDR3 sequencing of 120 to 150 peripheral blood samples, made up of approximately 40 ophthalmopathy patients, over 70 hyperthyroidism patients and about 17 progressor patients.

The receptor's source is a young man with Graves disease. Donor details come from another sample of the same person, matched by shared clones. The sample was peripheral blood mononuclear cells (PBMCs), taken at new diagnosis, from a patient treated with antithyroid drugs. Here the chain combines TRBV12-3 or TRBV12-4 and TRBJ1-2; the D gene assignment is ambiguous. The DNA sequence is given as TGTGCCAGCAGTTTAGCCCCCCAAGGGAGCGGCTACACCTTC. This sequence encodes CASSLAPQGSGYTF.